This T cell receptor beta chain was identified in a study of identical twins. Study observations and caveats: Out-of-frame alpha sequences shared between twins exhibited an excess of low generation probability. Conclusions rested on cross-sectional statistics rather than following the same donors.

TCRdb ran MiXCR on the 5' RACE reads and lists one entry per CDR3 protein. This table has 1.5 million to 2 million distinct CDR3 sequences, about 32% appearing once. The ends were cut back, 2 bases at V and 2 bases at J, with 17 bases in the middle. The germline V gene has CDR1 SGHDN and CDR2 FVKESK. The CDR3 consists of 17 residues. Only a few counts were recorded for this clonotype. Its antigen is still unknown. This sequence joins TRBV14 and TRBJ2-3; D is tentatively TRBD1 or TRBD2 (5 bases each). This sequence originates from a newborn girl in good health. The source material was cord blood. CDR3 loop: CASSQLRGRGATDTQYF. The CDR3 nucleotides are TGTGCCAGCAGCCAACTCCGCGGGCGAGGGGCCACAGATACGCAGTATTTT.